Following are 10 T cell receptor beta chains from one sample sequenced in a study of response to subunit inactivated influenza vaccine. TCRdb reanalysed the RT-PCR reads using MiXCR and keeps one entry per CDR3 protein. The profile shows approximately 680,000 distinct CDR3 sequences, approximately 14% of them singletons. Sequencing was performed on PBMCs from blood, taken 12 days after vaccination. The receptors originated from a man in his fifties or sixties who received an inactivated influenza vaccine.

This clonotype was counted at least ten times. This chain uses TRBV4-2 with TRBJ2-5, with 7 bases matching TRBD2. This CDR3 has 18 residues. Germline V gene lookup returns CDR1 LGHNA and CDR2 YNFKEQ. Trimming removed 0 bases from V and 4 bases from J; junction bases left unmatched: 14. The CDR3 DNA reads as TGTGCCAGCAGCCAAGATTGGGCCGGGGGGTCCTCATTAGAGACCCAGTACTTC. This sequence encodes CASSQDWAGGSSLETQYF.

This clonotype has more than one count but fewer than ten. The chain uses TRBV9 and TRBJ2-1, with D unclear. In germline, CDR1 is SGDLS, CDR2 YYNGEE. The V end lost 3 bases, the J end lost 1 base, and 11 bases lay between the germline ends. The CDR3 loop spans 15 amino acids. CDR3 in amino acids: CASSANPGSYNEQFF. Written as DNA, the CDR3 is TGTGCCAGCAGCGCTAACCCTGGGTCCTACAATGAGCAGTTCTTC.

The table lists this clonotype with many counts. The genes are TRBV7-8 and TRBJ2-2, with a possible D match to TRBD2 (5 bases). Germline assignment: CDR1 SGHVS and CDR2 FQNEAQ. V was clipped by 1 base and J by 6 bases, with 12 bases between them. CDR3 length equals 15 residues. In nucleotides, the CDR3 is TGTGCCAGCAGCTTAGGAAGAATGGGAGCCGGGGAGCTGTTTTTT. Encoded protein: CASSLGRMGAGELFF. Full variable domain (remainder filled in from reference TRBV7-8 and TRBJ2-2): GAGVSQSPRYKVAKRGQDVALRCDPISGHVSLFWYQQALGQGPEFLTYFQNEAQLDKSGLPSDRFFAERPEGSVSTLKIQRTQQEDSAVYLCASSLGRMGAGELFFGEGSRLTVL.

The chain carries TRBV4-3 and TRBJ2-7; 8 nucleotides agree with TRBD1. The J segment lost 7 bases and the V segment lost 0 bases, leaving 11 bases of the junction unmatched. In germline, CDR1 is LGHNA, CDR2 YSLEER. This CDR3 is built from 16 residues. The CDR3 here is CASSQETLQGAPEQYF. For the CDR3, the DNA is TGCGCCAGCAGCCAAGAAACCCTGCAGGGGGCGCCGGAGCAGTACTTC.

This clonotype was observed many times. The chain recombines TRBV12-3 or TRBV12-4 with TRBJ2-7; a weak D match, TRBD2 (6 bases). Trimming shortened V by 6 bases and J by 1 base, and 7 bases separated the two germline ends. The CDR3 is made up of 12 amino acids. In DNA form, the CDR3 reads TGTGCCAGCAGGGGGACTTCCTACGAGCAGTACTTC. This sequence encodes CASRGTSYEQYF.

J is TRBJ2-7 and V is TRBV15, with 8 nucleotides matching TRBD1. The germline CDR1 and CDR2 sequences are LNHNV and YYDKDF (reference sequence). Trimming cost V 2 bases and J 3 bases; bases outside gene matches: 9. The CDR3 contains 16 residues. The CDR3 nucleotides read TGTGCCACCAGCAGAACCTTCGGACAGGGACTCTACGAGCAGTACTTC. Translating it yields CATSRTFGQGLYEQYF.

This CDR3 reads CATSPGQFEPLHF. CDR3 DNA sequence: TGTGCCACCAGTCCGGGACAGTTTGAACCCCTCCACTTT. This chain links TRBV24-1 with TRBJ1-6; 7 bases are shared with TRBD1. The CDR3 has 13 residues. V was pared by 6 bases and J by 12 bases, with 7 bases of the junction left unmatched. The germline V gene has CDR1 KGHDR and CDR2 SFDVKD.

This rearrangement joins TRBV20-1 to TRBJ1-4; the D is unclear. The CDR3 covers 10 residues. Looked up from germline, CDR1 is DFQATT and CDR2 is SNEGSKA (reference sequence). V was shortened by 6 bases and J by 6 bases, with 5 bases between the two germline ends. The CDR3 bases are TGCAGTGCCACCGATGAAAAACTGTTTTTT. Amino acid sequence: CSATDEKLFF.

This clonotype was found a few times. The chain has TRBV6-5 and TRBJ1-2, with D possibly matching TRBD1 (5 bases). Germline assignment: CDR1 MNHEY and CDR2 SVGAGI. The CDR3 sequence is 12 residues long. V dropped 9 bases and J dropped 4 bases, with 12 bases sitting between them. The DNA of the CDR3 is TGTGCCAGTGCGGACAAACCCTATGGCTACACCTTC. It translates to CASADKPYGYTF.

V usage is TRBV5-1 and J usage is TRBJ1-6; D possibly corresponds to TRBD1 (5 bases). Germline CDR1 SGHRS, CDR2 YFSETQ. Between the trimmed V and J ends, which lost 0 bases and 10 bases, there was a span of 14 bases. The CDR3 is made up of 15 amino acids. The CDR3 reads CASSLGGMGRSPLHF. DNA of the CDR3: TGCGCCAGCAGCTTGGGAGGGATGGGACGGTCACCCCTCCACTTT.